This T cell receptor beta chain was documented in a study of OX40 agonist ivuxolimab in advanced cancers. Profiled with immunoSEQ multiplex PCR; TCRdb holds only in-frame clones, not every one. The table includes tens of thousands of clones, 91% detected once. Germline V lookup: CDR1 MNHNS, CDR2 SASEGT. V lost 6 bases and J 6 bases, leaving 12 bases between the germline ends. This CDR3 region has 12 residues. Sample: CD4+ or CD8+ T cells sorted from blood, taken in a trial of the OX40 agonist ivuxolimab. The genes are TRBV6-1 and TRBJ2-7; unclear D gene. The clonotype was recovered from an adult with an advanced solid tumor such as melanoma, head and neck, liver or kidney cancer. The chain's CDR3 is CASRTPAGEQYF. CDR3 in DNA: TGTGCCAGCAGGACCCCGGCAGGCGAGCAGTACTTC.